Below are 20 T cell receptor beta chains sequenced from a single sample in a study of blood T cell repertoires in COVID-19. Assay used: immunoSEQ multiplex PCR; TCRdb lists only in-frame clones, some missing. The sample lists 180,000 or so clones, around 80% seen once, with about an eighth in the top ten. The source material was PBMCs or T cells enriched from blood (not recorded which). All receptors come from a man between 60 and 75 years old who had been exposed to COVID-19.

The V gene is TRBV13, the J gene TRBJ1-6; 8 bases align to TRBD1. V lost 2 bases to trimming and J lost 7 bases; unmatched junction nucleotides: 7. The CDR3 spans 16 residues. The germline CDR1 and CDR2 sequences are PRHDT and FYEKMQ (reference sequence). This chain's CDR3 is CASSLSTGGRNSPLHF. The CDR3 coding sequence is TGTGCCAGCAGCTTATCTACAGGGGGTCGGAATTCACCCCTCCACTTT.

The rearrangement uses TRBV7-2 and TRBJ2-5; D not certain. From germline, CDR1 is SGHTA and CDR2 FQGNSA. The germline V and J ends were trimmed by 5 bases and 1 base, with 11 bases remaining between them. The CDR3 loop spans 14 amino acids. CDR3 bases: TGTGCCAGCAGCCCCTCTCCCCCCCAAGAGACCCAGTACTTC. Encoded protein: CASSPSPPQETQYF.

V gene TRBV3-1 (or the pseudogene TRBV3-2) combines with J gene TRBJ2-1, with 12 bases that match TRBD2. This CDR3 has 16 amino acids. Germline-derived CDR1 and CDR2 are LGHDT and YNNKEL (reference sequence). The junction had 6 bases not matched to a gene; V was cut back by 6 bases and J by 3 bases. Here the CDR3 DNA reads TGTGCCAGCAGGAAACTAGCGGGAGGTGTCTACAATGAGCAGTTCTTC. Translation gives CASRKLAGGVYNEQFF.

The genes are TRBV7-8 and TRBJ1-4, with D possibly TRBD1 on 5 matching bases. The germline gives CDR1 SGHVS, CDR2 FQNEAQ. The ends were cut back, 5 bases at V and 3 bases at J, with 10 bases in the middle. This CDR3 region has 14 residues. The CDR3 loop is CASSPGIANEKLFF. The CDR3 DNA sequence: TGTGCCAGCAGCCCAGGGATTGCTAATGAAAAACTGTTTTTT.

The rearrangement uses TRBV3-1 (or the pseudogene TRBV3-2) and TRBJ1-4; D is unclear. V lost 1 base and J lost 3, with 9 bases in between. Per germline, CDR1 LGHDT and CDR2 YNNKEL (reference sequence). This CDR3 spans 15 amino acids. The CDR3 sequence is CASSQAGPANEKLFF. The CDR3 coding sequence is TGTGCCAGCAGCCAAGCTGGGCCAGCTAATGAAAAACTGTTTTTT.

The chain carries TRBV27 and TRBJ1-1; no clear D gene. Per the germline V gene, CDR1 is MNHEY and CDR2 is SMNVEV (reference sequence). V gave up 2 bases and J gave up 1 base, with 5 bases separating them. The CDR3 covers 13 residues. CDR3 sequence: CASSLVRNTEAFF. The CDR3 DNA reads TGTGCCAGCAGTTTAGTCAGGAACACTGAAGCTTTCTTT.

The chain has TRBV5-1 and TRBJ2-3, with 7 bases identical to TRBD2. J was trimmed by 7 bases and V by 2 bases; bases with no gene match: 13. The germline gives CDR1 SGHRS, CDR2 YFSETQ. The CDR3 is made up of 16 amino acids. The CDR3 loop is CASSFEMTSLRNTQYF. The CDR3 DNA reads as TGCGCCAGCAGCTTCGAAATGACTAGCCTGAGGAATACGCAGTATTTT.

This chain connects TRBV27 to TRBJ1-1, with 9 bases identical to TRBD1. The CDR3 sequence is 12 residues long. V lost 6 bases and J lost 11; bases outside the gene matches: 7. Germline V gene lookup returns CDR1 MNHEY and CDR2 SMNVEV (reference sequence). DNA of the CDR3: TGTGCCAGCAGCAGATTTGGACAGGGGGCTTTCTTT. It specifies CASSRFGQGAFF.

This chain uses TRBV24-1 with TRBJ1-5; D not resolved. Germline lookup yields CDR1 KGHDR and CDR2 SFDVKD. V shed 7 bases and J shed 5 bases, with 14 bases lying between them. The length of the CDR3 is 14 residues. CDR3 coding DNA: TGTGCCACCAGGAGTCGGGGTACGGATCAGCCCCAGCATTTT. This codes for CATRSRGTDQPQHF.

The rearrangement links TRBV27 to TRBJ1-3; D is ambiguous. The CDR3 loop spans 15 amino acids. Trimming took off 7 bases at V and 0 bases at J, with 13 bases between the two ends. From germline, CDR1 is MNHEY and CDR2 SMNVEV (reference sequence). This CDR3 is CASTTGGDSGNTIYF. For the CDR3, the DNA is TGTGCCAGCACTACGGGTGGAGACTCTGGAAACACCATATATTTT.

V gene TRBV7-2 combines with J gene TRBJ1-5, with D unresolved. This CDR3 spans 13 amino acids. CDR1 SGHTA and CDR2 FQGNSA come from the germline V gene. V lost 0 bases and J 5 bases, leaving 5 bases between the germline ends. The CDR3 is CASSLAPDQPQHF. The CDR3 region has the DNA TGTGCCAGCAGCTTAGCTCCCGATCAGCCCCAGCATTTT. The complete variable domain, with remaining parts taken from reference TRBV7-2 and TRBJ1-5, reads GAGVSQSPSNKVTEKGKDVELRCDPISGHTALYWYRQSLGQGLEFLIYFQGNSAPDKSGLPSDRFSAERTGGSVSTLTIQRTQQEDSAVYLCASSLAPDQPQHFGDGTRLSIL.

The rearrangement links TRBV19 to TRBJ1-5, with TRBD1 matching 8 bases. Unmatched junction bases numbered 12, after V lost 6 bases and J lost 5 bases. Per germline, CDR1 LNHDA and CDR2 SQIVND (reference sequence). This CDR3 spans 16 amino acids. This CDR3 is CASRKYTRTGHQPQHF. The CDR3 DNA reads TGTGCCAGTAGAAAGTATACTCGGACAGGGCATCAGCCCCAGCATTTT.

This clone was detected a few times. This rearrangement joins TRBV19 to TRBJ1-4, with TRBD1 identical over 9 bases. The V segment lost 9 bases and the J segment 7 bases; nucleotides outside the gene matches: 9. Per the germline V gene, CDR1 is LNHDA and CDR2 is SQIVND (reference sequence). This CDR3 region has 14 residues. The CDR3 spells CASRRTGASEKLFF. For the CDR3, the DNA is TGTGCCAGCCGACGGACAGGGGCTTCTGAAAAACTGTTTTTT.

The chain links TRBV19 to TRBJ2-7, with TRBD2 matching 8 bases. This CDR3 has 17 amino acids. V shed 3 bases and J 5 bases; nucleotides not matched to a gene: 15. From germline, CDR1 is LNHDA and CDR2 SQIVND (reference sequence). The CDR3 DNA is TGTGCCAGTAGTATTCAGGGCGGGAGGTTCGCGCCCCACGAGCAGTACTTC. It encodes CASSIQGGRFAPHEQYF.

This clone was counted a few times. The rearrangement uses TRBV5-4 and TRBJ1-3; 8 positions match TRBD1. The CDR3 contains 14 residues. V lost 5 bases and J lost 10; bases outside the gene matches: 11. Germline V lookup: CDR1 SGHNT, CDR2 YYREEE (reference sequence). Written as DNA, the CDR3 is TGTGCCAGCAGTGAGGACAGGGCTTTAATAACCATATATTTT. Its protein product is CASSEDRALITIYF.

The CDR3 is CATSDPIAGTDTQYF. In DNA form, the CDR3 reads TGTGCCACCAGTGATCCGATTGCGGGCACAGATACGCAGTATTTT. The chain uses TRBV24-1 and TRBJ2-3; D call uncertain. The V gene lost 3 bases and the J gene lost 1 base, with 10 bases spanning the gap. Germline V gene data show CDR1 as KGHDR and CDR2 as SFDVKD. The CDR3 totals 15 residues.

Details on this clone: One end of the junction fails to match germline, which may point to a read error. The chain is built from TRBV10-1 and TRBJ2-5; the D is unclear. Germline loops: CDR1 WNHNN, CDR2 SYGVQD (reference sequence). This CDR3 is 14 amino acids long. In DNA form, the CDR3 reads TGCGCCAGCAGCGAGTCCGGCCAGGTAGAGACCCAGTACTTC. Protein: CASSESGQVETQYF.

The chain links TRBV19 to TRBJ2-7; D may be TRBD2 (5 bases). The V and J ends lost 4 bases and 5 bases respectively, with 18 bases between them. CDR1 and CDR2 (germline): LNHDA, SQIVND (reference sequence). This CDR3 has 15 amino acids. CDR3 residues: CASSTRGGSSNEQYF. CDR3 DNA sequence: TGTGCCAGTAGTACTCGTGGCGGGTCTAGCAACGAGCAGTACTTC. Combining the CDR3 with reference TRBV19 and TRBJ2-7 gives the whole variable domain DGGITQSPKYLFRKEGQNVTLSCEQNLNHDAMYWYRQDPGQGLRLIYYSQIVNDFQKGDIAEGYSVSREKKESFPLTVTSAQKNPTAFYLCASSTRGGSSNEQYFGPGTRLTVT.

This clone was seen only a few times. J is TRBJ2-2 and V is TRBV5-1, with D hard to call. The CDR3 runs to 14 residues. Germline lookup yields CDR1 SGHRS and CDR2 YFSETQ. V was trimmed by 2 bases and J by 2 bases, leaving 7 bases between them. CDR3 protein: CASSFRRNTGELFF. The CDR3 bases are TGCGCCAGCAGCTTCCGGAGAAACACCGGGGAGCTGTTTTTT.

This chain joins TRBV24-1 and TRBJ2-5, with a weak D call TRBD2 (6 bases). CDR3 length: 16 amino acids. Per germline, CDR1 KGHDR and CDR2 SFDVKD. Trimming removed 3 bases from V and 4 bases from J, with 17 bases in between. The CDR3 here is CATSDGGTPNPETQYF. Here the CDR3 DNA reads TGTGCCACCAGTGATGGGGGGACCCCGAATCCAGAGACCCAGTACTTC.